This T cell receptor (beta chain) is from a study of vaccination effects on CD4 cells after COVID-19. CDR3 length: 16 amino acids. V lost 3 bases and J lost 0; bases outside the gene matches: 2. CDR1 and CDR2 (germline): SGHNT, YYREEE (reference sequence). As for this clone: Its antigen is currently unknown.

ViraFEST assay sequencing came after antigen-specific CD4+ T cells were expanded with viral peptide pools. Isolation of CD4+ T cells took place after approximately ten days of culture. The person acquired a PCR-confirmed SARS-CoV-2 infection between March and December 2020. Two doses of either BNT162b2 or mRNA-1273 were given to each participant. Half-medium exchanges with IL-2 medium took place on days 3 and 7. The table came from immunoSEQ multiplex PCR; TCRdb's copy has only in-frame clones and leaves some out. The sample lists roughly 16,000 clones; around 80% were seen once. The source is a human donor who had a prior SARS-CoV-2 infection. This material consisted of CD4+ T cells from PBMCs cultured with SARS-CoV-2 spike peptides, taken after COVID-19 vaccination. V is TRBV5-4 and J is TRBJ2-3; 12 bases line up with TRBD2. The CDR3 DNA reads as TGTGCCAGCAGCTCCGGACTAGCGGGGAGCACAGATACGCAGTATTTT. It yields the protein CASSSGLAGSTDTQYF.